This T cell receptor beta chain was sequenced in a study of blood T cell repertoires in COVID-19. This table comes from immunoSEQ multiplex PCR, and its TCRdb copy is limited to in-frame clones, with some not included. The profile shows under 450,000 clones, around nine tenths of them singletons. CDR3 length: 21 amino acids. From germline, CDR1 is MGHRA and CDR2 YSYEKL. J gave up 1 base and V 0 bases, and 14 bases lay outside the gene matches. This receptor was obtained from a middle-aged woman with COVID-19, enrolled during active disease. Sample: peripheral blood. The rearrangement uses TRBV4-1 and TRBJ2-1; 11 positions agree with TRBD2. The CDR3 coding sequence is TGCGCCAGCAGCCAAGATCCATCCGGGACTAGCGGTTCTAATTCCTACAATGAGCAGTTCTTC. Its translation: CASSQDPSGTSGSNSYNEQFF.